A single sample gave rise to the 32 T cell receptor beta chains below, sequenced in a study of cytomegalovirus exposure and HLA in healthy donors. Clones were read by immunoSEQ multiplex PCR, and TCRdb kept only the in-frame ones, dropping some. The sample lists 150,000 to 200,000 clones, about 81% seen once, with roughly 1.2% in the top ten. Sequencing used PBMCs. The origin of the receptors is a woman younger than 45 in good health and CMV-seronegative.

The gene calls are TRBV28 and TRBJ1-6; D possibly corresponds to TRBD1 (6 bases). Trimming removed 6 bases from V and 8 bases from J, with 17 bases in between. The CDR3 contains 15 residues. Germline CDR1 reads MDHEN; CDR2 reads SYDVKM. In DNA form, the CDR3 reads TGTGCCAGCAGCTCCCCGGGGGGGCTGGATTCACCCCTCCACTTT. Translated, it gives CASSSPGGLDSPLHF.

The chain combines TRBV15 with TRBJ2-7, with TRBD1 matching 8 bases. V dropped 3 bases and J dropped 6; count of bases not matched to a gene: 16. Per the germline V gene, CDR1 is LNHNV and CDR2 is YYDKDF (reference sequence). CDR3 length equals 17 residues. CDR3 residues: CATSRRLQTGETGEQYF. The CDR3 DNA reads TGTGCCACCAGCAGGAGGCTTCAGACAGGGGAAACTGGCGAGCAGTACTTC.

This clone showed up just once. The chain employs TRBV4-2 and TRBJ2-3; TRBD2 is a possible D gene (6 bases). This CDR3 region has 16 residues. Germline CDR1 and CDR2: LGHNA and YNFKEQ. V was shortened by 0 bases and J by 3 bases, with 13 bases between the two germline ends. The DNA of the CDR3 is TGTGCCAGCAGCCAAGACGGGGGATTAGGAACAGATACGCAGTATTTT. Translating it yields CASSQDGGLGTDTQYF.

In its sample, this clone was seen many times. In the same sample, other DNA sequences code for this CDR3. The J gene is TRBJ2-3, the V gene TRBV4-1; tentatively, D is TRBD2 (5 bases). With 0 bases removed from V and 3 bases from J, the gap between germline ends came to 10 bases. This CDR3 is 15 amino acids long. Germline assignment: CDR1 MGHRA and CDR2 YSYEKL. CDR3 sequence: CASSQDGRGTDTQYF. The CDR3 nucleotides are TGCGCCAGCAGCCAAGATGGTCGGGGAACAGATACGCAGTATTTT.

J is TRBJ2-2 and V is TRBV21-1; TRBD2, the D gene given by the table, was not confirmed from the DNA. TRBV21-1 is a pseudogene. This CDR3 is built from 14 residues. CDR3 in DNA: TGTGCCAGCAAGTCCGGGAGGGGCCCCGGGGAGCTGTTTTTT. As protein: CASKSGRGPGELFF.

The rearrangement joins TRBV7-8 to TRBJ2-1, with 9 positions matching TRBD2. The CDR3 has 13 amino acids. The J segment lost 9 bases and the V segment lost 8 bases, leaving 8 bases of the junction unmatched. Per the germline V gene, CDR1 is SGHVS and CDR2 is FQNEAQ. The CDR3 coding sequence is TGTGCCAGCCACCCCGGGACTAGCAGTGAGCAGTTCTTC. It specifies CASHPGTSSEQFF.

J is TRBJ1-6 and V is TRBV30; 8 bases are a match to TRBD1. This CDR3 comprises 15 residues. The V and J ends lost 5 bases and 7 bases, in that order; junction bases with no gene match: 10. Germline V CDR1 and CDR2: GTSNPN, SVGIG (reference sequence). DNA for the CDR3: TGTGCCTGGGCCCTCGGGACAGGCGGAAATTCACCCCTCCACTTT. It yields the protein CAWALGTGGNSPLHF.

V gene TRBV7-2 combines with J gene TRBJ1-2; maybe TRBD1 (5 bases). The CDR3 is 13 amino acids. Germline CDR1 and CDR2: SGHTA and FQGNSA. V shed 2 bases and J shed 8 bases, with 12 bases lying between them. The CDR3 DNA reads TGTGCCAGCAGCTTACTGAGACAGCAGGGCTACACCTTC. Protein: CASSLLRQQGYTF. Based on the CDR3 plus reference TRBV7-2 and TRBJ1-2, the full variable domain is GAGVSQSPSNKVTEKGKDVELRCDPISGHTALYWYRQSLGQGLEFLIYFQGNSAPDKSGLPSDRFSAERTGGSVSTLTIQRTQQEDSAVYLCASSLLRQQGYTFGSGTRLTVV.

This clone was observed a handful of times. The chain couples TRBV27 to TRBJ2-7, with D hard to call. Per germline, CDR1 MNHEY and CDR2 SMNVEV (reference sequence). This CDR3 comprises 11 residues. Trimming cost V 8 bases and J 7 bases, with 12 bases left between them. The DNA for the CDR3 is TGTGCCAGCGGTGACAATATGGAGCAGTACTTC. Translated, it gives CASGDNMEQYF.

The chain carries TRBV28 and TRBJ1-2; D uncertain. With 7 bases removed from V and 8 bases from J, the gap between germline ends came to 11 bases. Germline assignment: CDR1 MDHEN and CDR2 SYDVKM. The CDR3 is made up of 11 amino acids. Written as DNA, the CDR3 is TGTGCCAGCACCGCCCCCGAGGGCTACACCTTC. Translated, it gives CASTAPEGYTF.

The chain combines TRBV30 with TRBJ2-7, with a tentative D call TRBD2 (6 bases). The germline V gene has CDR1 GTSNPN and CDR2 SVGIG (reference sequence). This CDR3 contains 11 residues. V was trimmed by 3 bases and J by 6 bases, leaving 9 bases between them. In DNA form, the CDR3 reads TGTGCCTGGAGGGGGGGTTCCGAGCAGTACTTC. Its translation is CAWRGGSEQYF. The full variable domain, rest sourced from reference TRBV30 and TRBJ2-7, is SQTIHQWPATLVQPVGSPLSLECTVEGTSNPNLYWYRQAAGRGLQLLFYSVGIGQISSEVPQNLSASRPQDRQFILSSKKLLLSDSGFYLCAWRGGSEQYFGPGTRLTVT.

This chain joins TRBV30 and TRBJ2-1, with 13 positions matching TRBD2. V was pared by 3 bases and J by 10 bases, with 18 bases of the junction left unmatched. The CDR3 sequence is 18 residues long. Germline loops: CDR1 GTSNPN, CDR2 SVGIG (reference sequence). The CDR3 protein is CAWRPTPGTSGRAREQFF. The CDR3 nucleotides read TGTGCCTGGAGGCCCACGCCAGGTACTAGCGGGAGGGCCCGGGAGCAGTTCTTC.

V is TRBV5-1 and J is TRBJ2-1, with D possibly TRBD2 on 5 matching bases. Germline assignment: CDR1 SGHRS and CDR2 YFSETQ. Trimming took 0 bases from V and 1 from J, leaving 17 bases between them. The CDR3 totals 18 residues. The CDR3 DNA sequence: TGCGCCAGCAGCTTGGTGGCGGGTGAGGGCCGGTCCTACAATGAGCAGTTCTTC. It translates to CASSLVAGEGRSYNEQFF.

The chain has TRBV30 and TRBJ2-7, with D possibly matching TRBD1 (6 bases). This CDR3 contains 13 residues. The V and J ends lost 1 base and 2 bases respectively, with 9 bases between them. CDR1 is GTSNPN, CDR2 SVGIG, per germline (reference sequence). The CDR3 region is CAWSEGTTYEQYF. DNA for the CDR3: TGTGCCTGGAGTGAGGGGACAACCTACGAGCAGTACTTC.

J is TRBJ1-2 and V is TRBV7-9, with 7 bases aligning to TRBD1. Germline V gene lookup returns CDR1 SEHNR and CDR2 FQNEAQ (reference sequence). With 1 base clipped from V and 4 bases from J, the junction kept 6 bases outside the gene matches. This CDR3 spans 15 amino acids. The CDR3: CASSLGQGDVYGYTF. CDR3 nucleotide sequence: TGTGCCAGCAGCTTAGGGCAGGGGGATGTCTATGGCTACACCTTC.

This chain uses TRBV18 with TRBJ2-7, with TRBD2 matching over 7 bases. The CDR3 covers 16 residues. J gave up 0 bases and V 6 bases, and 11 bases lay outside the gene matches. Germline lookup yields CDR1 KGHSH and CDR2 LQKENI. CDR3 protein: CASSPTGGTVSYEQYF. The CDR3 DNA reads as TGTGCCAGCTCTCCTACCGGGGGGACGGTCTCCTACGAGCAGTACTTC.

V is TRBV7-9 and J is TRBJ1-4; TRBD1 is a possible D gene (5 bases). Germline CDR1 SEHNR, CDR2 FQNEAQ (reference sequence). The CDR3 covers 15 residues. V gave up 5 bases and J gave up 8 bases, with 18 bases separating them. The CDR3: CASSPLRADQEKLFF. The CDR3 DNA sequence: TGTGCCAGCAGCCCCCTCAGGGCAGACCAAGAAAAACTGTTTTTT.

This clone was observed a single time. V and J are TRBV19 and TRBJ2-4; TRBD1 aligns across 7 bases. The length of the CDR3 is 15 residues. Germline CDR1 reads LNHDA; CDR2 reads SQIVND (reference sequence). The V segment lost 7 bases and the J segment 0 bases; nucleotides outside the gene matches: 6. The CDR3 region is CASTGTAVAKNIQYF. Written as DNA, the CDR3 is TGTGCCAGTACTGGGACAGCGGTAGCCAAAAACATTCAGTACTTC.

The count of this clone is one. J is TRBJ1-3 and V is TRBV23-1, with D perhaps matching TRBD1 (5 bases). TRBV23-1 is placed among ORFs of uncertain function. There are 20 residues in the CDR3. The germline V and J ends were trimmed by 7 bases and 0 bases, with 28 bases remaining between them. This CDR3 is CASTPPTGLRRQSSGNTIYF. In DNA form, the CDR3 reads TGCGCCAGCACCCCTCCTACGGGACTGAGGCGCCAAAGCTCTGGAAACACCATATATTTT.

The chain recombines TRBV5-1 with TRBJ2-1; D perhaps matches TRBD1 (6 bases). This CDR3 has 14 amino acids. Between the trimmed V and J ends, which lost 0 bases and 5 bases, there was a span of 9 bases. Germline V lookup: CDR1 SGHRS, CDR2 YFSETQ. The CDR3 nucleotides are TGCGCCAGCAGCTTGGTGGGGGCCGACAATGAGCAGTTCTTC. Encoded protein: CASSLVGADNEQFF.

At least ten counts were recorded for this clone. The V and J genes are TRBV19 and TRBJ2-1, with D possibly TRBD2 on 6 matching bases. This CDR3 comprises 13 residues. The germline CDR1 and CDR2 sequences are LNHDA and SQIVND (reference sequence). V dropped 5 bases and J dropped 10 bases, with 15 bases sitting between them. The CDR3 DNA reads TGTGCCAGTAGTTCCACCCGGGGGACGGAGCAGTTCTTC. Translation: CASSSTRGTEQFF.

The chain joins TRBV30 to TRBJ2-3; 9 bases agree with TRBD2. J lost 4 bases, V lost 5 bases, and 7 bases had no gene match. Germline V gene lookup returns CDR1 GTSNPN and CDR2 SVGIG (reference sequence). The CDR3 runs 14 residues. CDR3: CAWQGLATADTQYF. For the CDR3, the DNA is TGTGCCTGGCAAGGACTAGCGACGGCAGATACGCAGTATTTT.

The CDR3 loop is CASSYSQPGGQETQYF. The DNA of the CDR3 is TGTGCCAGCAGTTACTCGCAGCCAGGGGGTCAAGAGACCCAGTACTTC. The chain links TRBV6-5 to TRBJ2-5; TRBD1 agrees at 7 bases. Germline V CDR1 and CDR2: MNHEY, SVGAGI. V gave up 0 bases and J gave up 2 bases; unmatched junction bases: 6. CDR3 size: 16 residues.

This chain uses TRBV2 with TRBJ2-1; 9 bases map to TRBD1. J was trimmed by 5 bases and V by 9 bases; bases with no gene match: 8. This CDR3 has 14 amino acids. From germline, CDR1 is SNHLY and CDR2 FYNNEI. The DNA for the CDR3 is TGTGCCAGAATCCGGGACAGGGACCACAATGAGCAGTTCTTC. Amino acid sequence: CARIRDRDHNEQFF.

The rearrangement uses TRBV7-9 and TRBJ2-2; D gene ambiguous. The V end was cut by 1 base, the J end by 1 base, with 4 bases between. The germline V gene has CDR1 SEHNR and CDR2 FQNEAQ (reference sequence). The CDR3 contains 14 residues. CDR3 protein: CASSLDRNTGELFF. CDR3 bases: TGTGCCAGCAGCTTAGACAGGAACACCGGGGAGCTGTTTTTT.

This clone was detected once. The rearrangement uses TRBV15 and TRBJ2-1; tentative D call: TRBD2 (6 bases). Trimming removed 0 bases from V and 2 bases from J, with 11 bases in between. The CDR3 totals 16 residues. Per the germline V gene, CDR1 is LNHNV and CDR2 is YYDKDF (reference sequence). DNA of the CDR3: TGTGCCACCAGCAGAGATGGAGGGGCGACCTACAATGAGCAGTTCTTC. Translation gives CATSRDGGATYNEQFF. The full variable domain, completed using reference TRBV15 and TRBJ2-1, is DAMVIQNPRYQVTQFGKPVTLSCSQTLNHNVMYWYQQKSSQAPKLLFHYYDKDFNNEADTPDNFQSRRPNTSFCFLDIRSPGLGDTAMYLCATSRDGGATYNEQFFGPGTRLTVL.

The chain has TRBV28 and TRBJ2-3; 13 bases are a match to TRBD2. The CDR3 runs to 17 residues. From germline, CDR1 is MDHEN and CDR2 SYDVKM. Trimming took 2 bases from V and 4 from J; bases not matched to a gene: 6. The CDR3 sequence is CASSLVTSGGASDTQYF. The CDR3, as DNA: TGTGCCAGCAGTTTAGTAACTAGCGGGGGGGCCTCAGATACGCAGTATTTT. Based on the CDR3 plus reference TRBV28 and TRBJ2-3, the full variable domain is DVKVTQSSRYLVKRTGEKVFLECVQDMDHENMFWYRQDPGLGLRLIYFSYDVKMKEKGDIPEGYSVSREKKERFSLILESASTNQTSMYLCASSLVTSGGASDTQYFGPGTRLTVL.

Written as DNA, the CDR3 is TGTGCCAGCACCGCCCAGGCAGGGGGTTATGGTGGCTACACCTTC. Residues: CASTAQAGGYGGYTF. The V call is TRBV7-8, the J call TRBJ1-2, with 7 bases matching TRBD1. Trimming cost V 7 bases and J 7 bases; bases outside gene matches: 15. Germline V CDR1 and CDR2: SGHVS, FQNEAQ. The CDR3 runs to 15 residues.

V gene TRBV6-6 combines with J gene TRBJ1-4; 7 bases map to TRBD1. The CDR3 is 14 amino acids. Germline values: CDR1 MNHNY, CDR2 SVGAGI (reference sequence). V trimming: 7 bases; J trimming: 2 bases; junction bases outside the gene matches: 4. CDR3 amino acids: CASTPGQTNEKLFF. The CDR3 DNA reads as TGTGCCAGCACCCCGGGACAGACTAATGAAAAACTGTTTTTT.

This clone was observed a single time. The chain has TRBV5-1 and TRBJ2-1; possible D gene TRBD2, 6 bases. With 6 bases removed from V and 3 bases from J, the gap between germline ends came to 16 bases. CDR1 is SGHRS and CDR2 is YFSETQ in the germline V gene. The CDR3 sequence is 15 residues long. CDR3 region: CASTLGGSIYNEQFF. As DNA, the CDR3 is TGCGCCAGCACCCTGGGGGGAAGTATCTACAATGAGCAGTTCTTC. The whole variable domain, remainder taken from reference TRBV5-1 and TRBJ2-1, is KAGVTQTPRYLIKTRGQQVTLSCSPISGHRSVSWYQQTPGQGLQFLFEYFSETQRNKGNFPGRFSGRQFSNSRSEMNVSTLELGDSALYLCASTLGGSIYNEQFFGPGTRLTVL.

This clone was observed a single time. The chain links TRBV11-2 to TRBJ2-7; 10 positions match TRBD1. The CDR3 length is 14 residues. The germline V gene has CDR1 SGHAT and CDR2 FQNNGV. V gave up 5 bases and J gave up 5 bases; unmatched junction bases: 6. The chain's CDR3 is CASSVDRGSDEQYF. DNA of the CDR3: TGTGCCAGCAGCGTGGACAGGGGGAGTGACGAGCAGTACTTC.

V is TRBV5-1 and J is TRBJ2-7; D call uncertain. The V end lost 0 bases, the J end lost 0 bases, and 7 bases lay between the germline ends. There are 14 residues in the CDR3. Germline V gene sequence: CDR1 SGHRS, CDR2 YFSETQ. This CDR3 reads CASSLDRNSYEQYF. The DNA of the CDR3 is TGCGCCAGCAGCTTGGACAGAAACTCCTACGAGCAGTACTTC.